This TCR beta chain came from a study of CD8+ T cells in alopecia areata. Study summary: The study gave tofacitinib for 6 to 18 months, then 6 months off drug.

Sequencing used cDNA as its template, made by extracting RNA and reverse transcribing it. Sequenced by immunoSEQ multiplex PCR; TCRdb stores in-frame clones only, minus some. The data show about 270,000 clones, 60% seen once. The CDR3 is made up of 18 amino acids. CDR1 is SGHVS, CDR2 FQNEAQ, per germline. J was trimmed by 3 bases and V by 5 bases; bases with no gene match: 16. Notes on this clone: The antigen remains undetermined.

General study findings and limits: Scalp sample sequencing also detects resident alphabeta T cells of normal skin. Scalp clonality and expanded CD8+ clones among the top 100 were significantly decreased by tofacitinib.

The treatment was: oral pan-JAK inhibitor, 5-10 mg twice daily. PBMCs, the starting material, were the source of sorted CD4+ and CD8+ T cells. The receptor comes from a human donor with alopecia areata. The chain joins TRBV7-8 to TRBJ1-2; 9 bases line up with TRBD1. This material consisted of CD4+ T cells sorted from blood, taken between weeks 51 and 54, from a patient treated with tofacitinib. The CDR3 DNA is TGTGCCAGCAGCGTATCCGGGACAGGGATAGGGGGTTACTATGGCTACACCTTC. Amino acids: CASSVSGTGIGGYYGYTF.